One and the same sample provided the 17 T cell receptor beta chains below, sequenced in a study of identical twins. Each CDR3 protein gets one entry after TCRdb re-called the 5' RACE reads with MiXCR. This table has 700,000 or so distinct CDR3 sequences, 8.6% appearing once. These same data were also listed under a study on yellow fever vaccine responses in identical twins.

What was sequenced was PBMCs. Receptors were obtained from a woman between 18 and 29 years old in good health.

This clonotype turned up a few times. DNA for the CDR3: TGTGCCAGCAGTTACACCCGGACAGGTTCCCTCTACAATGAGCAGTTCTTC. Its protein product is CASSYTRTGSLYNEQFF. This chain uses TRBV6-2 or TRBV6-3 with TRBJ2-1, with 7 bases fitting TRBD1. The J segment lost 3 bases and the V segment lost 2 bases, leaving 10 bases of the junction unmatched. The CDR3 spans 17 residues. Germline assignment: CDR1 MNHEY and CDR2 SVGEGT.

The V and J genes are TRBV6-2 or TRBV6-3 and TRBJ2-5; perhaps TRBD2 as D (5 bases). This CDR3 spans 15 amino acids. CDR1 is MNHEY and CDR2 is SVGEGT in the germline V gene. Trimming removed 5 bases at V and 1 base at J, with 14 bases between. The CDR3 DNA reads TGTGCCAGCAGTCCCGGGATAGTCTTCCAAGAGACCCAGTACTTC. It is translated as CASSPGIVFQETQYF.

The V call is TRBV20-1, the J call TRBJ2-7; 7 nucleotides match TRBD1. The CDR3 length is 14 residues. Germline assignment: CDR1 DFQATT and CDR2 SNEGSKA (reference sequence). Trimming at V came to 5 bases and at J to 4 bases, leaving 11 bases not matched to a gene. CDR3 residues: CSAEGALLGYEQYF. CDR3 nucleotides: TGCAGTGCTGAGGGGGCGCTTCTGGGGTACGAGCAGTACTTC.

This rearrangement joins TRBV6-2 or TRBV6-3 to TRBJ1-3; 7 positions match TRBD1. V was clipped by 3 bases and J by 0 bases; unmatched bases: 17. CDR3 size: 20 residues. Germline V gives CDR1 MNHEY, CDR2 SVGEGT. CDR3 sequence reads: CASSYPRDSLSPNSGNTIYF. CDR3 in DNA: TGTGCCAGCAGTTATCCCCGGGACAGCCTAAGCCCTAACTCTGGAAACACCATATATTTT.

This clonotype was found many times. The chain is built from TRBV28 and TRBJ2-3; TRBD2 aligns across 12 bases. The V gene end was trimmed by 3 bases and the J gene end by 4 bases; junction bases not matched to a gene: 8. The CDR3 length is 17 residues. CDR1 is MDHEN, CDR2 SYDVKM, per germline. The CDR3 DNA reads TGTGCCAGCAGTTTCTCGACTAGCGGGAGTTGGGCAGATACGCAGTATTTT. It is translated as CASSFSTSGSWADTQYF.

This clonotype occurred a few times. The chain is built from TRBV6-2 or TRBV6-3 and TRBJ1-2; D is possibly TRBD1 (6 bases). Per the germline V gene, CDR1 is MNHEY and CDR2 is SVGEGT. This CDR3 comprises 16 residues. The V end was cut by 4 bases, the J end by 4 bases, with 19 bases between. As DNA, the CDR3 is TGTGCCAGCAGTTTATCCGGGACAAGCGTTTCCTATGGCTACACCTTC. It is translated as CASSLSGTSVSYGYTF.

The chain couples TRBV27 to TRBJ2-4; 8 bases align to TRBD1. V was clipped by 4 bases and J by 7 bases; unmatched bases: 6. Germline-derived CDR1 and CDR2 are MNHEY and SMNVEV (reference sequence). The CDR3 totals 14 residues. CDR3 nucleotides: TGTGCCAGCAGTTCACGAAACAGGGGGAACATTCAGTACTTC. This translates into CASSSRNRGNIQYF.

The chain employs TRBV7-2 and TRBJ1-3, with D perhaps matching TRBD1 (5 bases). The CDR3 contains 17 residues. V lost 5 bases and J lost 1, with 18 bases in between. Looked up from germline, CDR1 is SGHTA and CDR2 is FQGNSA. The CDR3 nucleotides read TGTGCCAGCAGCCCGTATGGGGGAAAGAGTTCTGGAAACACCATATATTTT. Protein sequence: CASSPYGGKSSGNTIYF.

This clonotype was picked up a small number of times. This chain joins TRBV19 and TRBJ2-2, with D possibly being TRBD2 (6 bases). V was trimmed by 0 bases and J by 1 base, leaving 21 bases between them. CDR3 length: 20 amino acids. In germline, CDR1 is LNHDA, CDR2 SQIVND (reference sequence). The CDR3 protein is CASSIDPEIFRRGNTGELFF. In DNA, the CDR3 is TGTGCCAGTAGTATAGATCCCGAAATCTTCCGGAGGGGGAACACCGGGGAGCTGTTTTTT.

This clonotype has just a few counts. J is TRBJ2-1 and V is TRBV7-2; 9 nucleotides agree with TRBD1. This CDR3 is built from 16 residues. Looked up from germline, CDR1 is SGHTA and CDR2 is FQGNSA. Trimming removed 0 bases from V and 3 bases from J; junction bases left unmatched: 3. The CDR3 sequence is CASSLAAGQGYNEQFF. DNA of the CDR3: TGTGCCAGCAGCTTAGCTGCGGGACAGGGCTACAATGAGCAGTTCTTC. The entire variable domain, with the rest obtained from reference TRBV7-2 and TRBJ2-1, is as follows: GAGVSQSPSNKVTEKGKDVELRCDPISGHTALYWYRQSLGQGLEFLIYFQGNSAPDKSGLPSDRFSAERTGGSVSTLTIQRTQQEDSAVYLCASSLAAGQGYNEQFFGPGTRLTVL.

The chain carries TRBV6-1 and TRBJ2-1; 11 bases agree with TRBD2. After removal of 6 bases from V and 4 bases from J, the junction contained 8 bases not matched to a gene. The CDR3 extends over 16 amino acids. Per the germline V gene, CDR1 is MNHNS and CDR2 is SASEGT. CDR3 in DNA: TGTGCCAGCAGGACCCCTACTAGCGGGGGATACAATGAGCAGTTCTTC. It translates to CASRTPTSGGYNEQFF.

This clonotype was observed many times. This chain connects TRBV5-1 to TRBJ1-1; D is ambiguous. CDR3 size: 13 residues. Between the trimmed V and J ends, which lost 0 bases and 8 bases, there was a span of 11 bases. CDR1 and CDR2 from the germline V gene are SGHRS and YFSETQ. CDR3 sequence: CASSLGPNGEAFF. The DNA of the CDR3 is TGCGCCAGCAGCTTGGGGCCAAACGGCGAAGCTTTCTTT.

This clonotype has a handful of counts. The V gene is TRBV24-1, the J gene TRBJ1-1; 9 bases fit TRBD1. Germline loops: CDR1 KGHDR, CDR2 SFDVKD. V was clipped by 6 bases and J by 4 bases; unmatched bases: 11. The length of the CDR3 is 16 residues. The CDR3 DNA sequence: TGTGCCACCAGTCCCGGGACAGGGCGCTGGAGCACTGAAGCTTTCTTT. It yields the protein CATSPGTGRWSTEAFF.

The table lists this clonotype with a count of one. The chain recombines TRBV10-3 with TRBJ2-3; D is tentatively TRBD1 or TRBD2 (5 bases each). CDR3 length equals 15 residues. The germline V gene encodes CDR1 ENHRY and CDR2 SYGVKD. V lost 7 bases and J 1 base, leaving 15 bases between the germline ends. As DNA, the CDR3 is TGTGCCATCACTTCCCGGGACGGAGGCACAGATACGCAGTATTTT. Amino acids: CAITSRDGGTDTQYF.

As to this clonotype: The junction departs from germline at one end; a sequencing error may be responsible. This rearrangement joins TRBV7-7 to TRBJ2-2; maybe TRBD2 (6 bases). The CDR3 runs 17 residues. CDR1 and CDR2 from the germline V gene are SSHAT and FNYEAQ (reference sequence). The CDR3: CASSSLRGTDLTGELFF. CDR3 bases: TGTGCTAGCAGCTCATTACGAGGGACTGATTTAACCGGGGAGCTGTTTTTT.

This clonotype has only a few counts. V and J are TRBV20-1 and TRBJ2-2; 7 nucleotides align to TRBD1. With 4 bases clipped from V and 0 bases from J, the junction kept 11 bases outside the gene matches. Germline CDR1 is DFQATT and CDR2 is SNEGSKA (reference sequence). CDR3 length: 17 residues. CDR3 sequence reads: CSATEQGVPANTGELFF. For the CDR3, the DNA is TGCAGTGCTACTGAGCAGGGGGTGCCCGCGAACACCGGGGAGCTGTTTTTT.

The chain recombines TRBV6-2 or TRBV6-3 with TRBJ2-7, with D possibly being TRBD1 (6 bases). The germline CDR1 and CDR2 sequences are MNHEY and SVGEGT. The V end lost 3 bases, the J end lost 3 bases, and 9 bases lay between the germline ends. This CDR3 has 13 amino acids. This chain's CDR3 is CASSYEGVYEQYF. The DNA for the CDR3 is TGTGCCAGCAGTTATGAGGGGGTCTACGAGCAGTACTTC.